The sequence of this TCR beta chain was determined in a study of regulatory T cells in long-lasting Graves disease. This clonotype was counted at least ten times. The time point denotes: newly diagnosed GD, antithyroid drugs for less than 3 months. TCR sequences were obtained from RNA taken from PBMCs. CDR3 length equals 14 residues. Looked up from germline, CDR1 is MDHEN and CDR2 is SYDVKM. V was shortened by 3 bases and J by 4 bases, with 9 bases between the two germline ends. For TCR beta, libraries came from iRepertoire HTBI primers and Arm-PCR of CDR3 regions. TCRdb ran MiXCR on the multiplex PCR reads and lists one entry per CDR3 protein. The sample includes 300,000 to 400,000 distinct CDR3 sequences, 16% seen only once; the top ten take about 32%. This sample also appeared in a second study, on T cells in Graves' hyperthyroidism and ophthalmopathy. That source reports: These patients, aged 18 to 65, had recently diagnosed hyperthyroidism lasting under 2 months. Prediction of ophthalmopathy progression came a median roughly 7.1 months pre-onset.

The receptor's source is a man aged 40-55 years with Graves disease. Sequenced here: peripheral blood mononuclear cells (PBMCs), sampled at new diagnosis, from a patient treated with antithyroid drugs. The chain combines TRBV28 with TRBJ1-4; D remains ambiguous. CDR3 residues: CASSFGVHNEKLFF. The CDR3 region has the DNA TGTGCCAGCAGTTTCGGGGTCCATAATGAAAAACTGTTTTTT.